A selection of T cell receptor beta chains follows, all from one sample in a study of blood T cell repertoires in COVID-19. Sequencing was performed with immunoSEQ multiplex PCR; in TCRdb, only in-frame clones are kept and a portion is missing. The sample includes about 180,000 clones, approximately 89% of them seen just once. The sequenced sample consisted of PBMCs or T cells enriched from blood (not recorded which). These receptors originate from a man in his forties who had recovered from COVID-19. The CDR3 runs from the conserved cysteine through the conserved F or W. D genes are given only for firm matches. Only some rows state a clone size, as once, few, many or a class for expanded clones.

v_gene	abundance	d_gene	j_gene	CDR3aa	CDR3nt
TRBV19	.	TRBD1	TRBJ1-2	CASSIYGQADLLYYGYTF	TGTGCCAGTAGTATTTACGGACAGGCCGACCTACTTTACTATGGCTACACCTTC
TRBV30	.	.	TRBJ1-5	CAWSVKGLGNQPQHF	TGTGCCTGGAGTGTTAAGGGGCTTGGCAATCAGCCCCAGCATTTT
TRBV27	.	TRBD1	TRBJ2-7	CASRDREKYEQYF	TGTGCCAGCAGGGACAGGGAAAAATACGAGCAGTACTTC
TRBV27	.	TRBD1	TRBJ1-2	CASNGGGHGYTF	TGTGCCAGCAATGGAGGGGGCCATGGCTACACCTTC
TRBV7-9	.	.	TRBJ2-7	CASSSGTVSYEQYF	TGTGCCAGCAGCTCAGGGACTGTCTCCTACGAGCAGTACTTC
TRBV4-2	.	TRBD1	TRBJ2-7	CASSQGTGPYEQYF	TGTGCCAGCAGCCAAGGGACAGGGCCCTACGAGCAGTACTTC
TRBV28	.	.	TRBJ1-2	CASSLVIWGRGGYTF	TGTGCCAGCAGTTTAGTCATCTGGGGGCGAGGTGGCTACACCTTC
TRBV5-1	.	TRBD1	TRBJ1-1	CASRKGQGRVNTEAFF	TGCGCCAGCAGGAAGGGACAGGGGCGGGTTAACACTGAAGCTTTCTTT
TRBV14	.	.	TRBJ1-4	CASSLLGQAEKLFF	TGTGCCAGCAGCCTATTGGGACAAGCTGAAAAACTGTTTTTT
TRBV9	.	TRBD2	TRBJ2-1	CASSVDPSGRSHEQFF	TGTGCCAGCAGCGTAGACCCTAGCGGGAGGTCCCATGAGCAGTTCTTC
TRBV12-3/TRBV12-4	.	TRBD1	TRBJ1-2	CASNLGQGGGYTF	TGTGCCAGCAACCTGGGACAGGGCGGGGGCTACACCTTC
TRBV7-2	.	TRBD1	TRBJ1-2	CASSLGQGSGYTF	TGTGCCAGCAGCTTAGGACAGGGGTCTGGCTACACCTTC
TRBV6-5	.	TRBD1	TRBJ2-7	CASAAGTGDSYEQYF	TGTGCCAGTGCCGCCGGGACAGGAGACTCCTACGAGCAGTACTTC
TRBV11-3	.	TRBD1	TRBJ1-1	CASSLEGTGNTEAFF	TGTGCCAGCAGCTTAGAGGGGACAGGGAACACTGAAGCTTTCTTT
TRBV7-6	once	TRBD2	TRBJ2-3	CASSRYRGGTRDTQYF	TGTGCCAGCAGCCGATATCGGGGGGGGACCCGTGATACGCAGTATTTT
TRBV9	.	.	TRBJ1-2	CASSVAGGAASFHGYTF	TGTGCCAGCAGCGTAGCTGGGGGGGCAGCGAGTTTTCATGGCTACACCTTC
TRBV19	.	.	TRBJ1-2	CASSITAAAYGYTF	TGTGCCAGTAGTATAACGGCGGCGGCCTATGGCTACACCTTC
TRBV27	.	.	TRBJ1-5	CASRTGLSNQPQHF	TGTGCCAGCAGAACAGGGCTTAGCAATCAGCCCCAGCATTTT
TRBV10-1	.	.	TRBJ1-1	CASSRQSNLGTEAFF	TGCGCCAGCTCCCGACAGTCCAATCTCGGCACTGAAGCTTTCTTT
TRBV10-1	.	.	TRBJ1-4	CASSEFRGGNEKLFF	TGCGCCAGCAGTGAGTTCAGAGGGGGTAATGAAAAACTGTTTTTT
TRBV15	.	TRBD1	TRBJ1-5	CATSNLDRGSNQPQHF	TGTGCCACCAGCAATTTAGACAGGGGGAGCAATCAGCCCCAGCATTTT
TRBV7-9	once	TRBD1	TRBJ1-6	CASSETGGPNSPLHF	TGTGCCAGCAGCGAAACAGGGGGCCCTAATTCACCCCTCCACTTT
TRBV4-2	.	.	TRBJ1-2	CASSQPGKTAYGYTF	TGTGCCAGCAGCCAACCCGGGAAAACGGCTTATGGCTACACCTTC
TRBV7-2	.	.	TRBJ1-3	CASSSQGGAGNTIYF	TGTGCCAGCAGCTCCCAAGGAGGGGCGGGAAACACCATATATTTT
TRBV5-1	.	TRBD1	TRBJ2-1	CASTTTGVGSYNEQFF	TGCGCCAGCACTACTACAGGGGTTGGCTCCTACAATGAGCAGTTCTTC
TRBV30	few	TRBD1	TRBJ1-5	CAWSRGTGLQPQHF	TGTGCCTGGAGTCGCGGGACAGGCCTTCAGCCCCAGCATTTT
TRBV9	.	.	TRBJ1-2	CASSVDYRPTPYGYTF	TGTGCCAGCAGCGTAGACTACAGGCCCACCCCCTATGGCTACACCTTC
TRBV10-3	.	TRBD1	TRBJ2-4	CAISDPRTGLAIQYF	TGTGCCATCAGTGACCCCAGGACAGGGTTGGCCATTCAGTACTTC
TRBV3-1/TRBV3-2	.	.	TRBJ1-2	CASKGGAYGYTF	TGTGCCAGCAAAGGAGGGGCCTATGGCTACACCTTC
TRBV11-2	.	.	TRBJ1-3	CASSLFTSSGNTIYF	TGTGCCAGCAGCTTATTCACAAGCTCTGGAAACACCATATATTTT
TRBV18	.	.	TRBJ1-1	CASSHLTGYTEAFF	TGTGCCAGCTCACACTTAACAGGGTACACTGAAGCTTTCTTT
TRBV18	.	TRBD2	TRBJ2-1	CASSPPPSLGGRAYEQFF	TGTGCCAGCTCACCACCCCCCTCACTGGGCGGGAGGGCATATGAGCAGTTCTTC
TRBV2	.	TRBD2	TRBJ2-1	CAIGREGNHEQFF	TGTGCCATCGGGCGGGAGGGCAACCATGAGCAGTTCTTC
TRBV5-1	few	.	TRBJ1-1	CASSQATDYTEAFF	TGCGCCAGCAGCCAAGCGACAGACTACACTGAAGCTTTCTTT
TRBV27	.	.	TRBJ2-7	CASSLSASYEQYF	TGTGCCAGCAGCCTTAGCGCCAGCTACGAGCAGTACTTC
TRBV19	once	.	TRBJ1-2	CATPSGNNYGYTF	TGTGCCACTCCCTCCGGGAACAACTATGGCTACACCTTC
TRBV6-5	few	.	TRBJ1-6	CASSSSGGSSPLHF	TGTGCCAGCAGCTCATCGGGTGGAAGCTCACCCCTCCACTTT
TRBV4-2	.	.	TRBJ1-2	CASSQTQVDGYTF	TGTGCCAGCAGCCAAACCCAGGTGGATGGCTACACCTTC
TRBV28	.	TRBD1	TRBJ1-3	CASRSGGAGNTIYF	TGTGCCAGCAGATCAGGGGGAGCTGGAAACACCATATATTTT
TRBV6-5	few	TRBD1	TRBJ1-1	CASSWGQGPTEAFF	TGTGCCAGCAGTTGGGGACAGGGTCCCACTGAAGCTTTCTTT
TRBV5-4	many	.	TRBJ1-5	CASSLGHNQPQHF	TGTGCCAGCAGCTTGGGACACAATCAGCCCCAGCATTTT
TRBV5-5	.	.	TRBJ2-7	CASSFQHSSYEQYF	TGTGCCAGCAGCTTTCAACACAGCTCCTACGAGCAGTACTTC
TRBV9	.	.	TRBJ2-7	CASSADRDTEQYF	TGTGCCAGCAGCGCAGACCGGGACACGGAGCAGTACTTC
TRBV11-3	.	.	TRBJ1-2	CASTPQDDYGYTF	TGTGCCTCTACCCCACAGGACGACTATGGCTACACCTTC
TRBV19	once	TRBD2	TRBJ2-1	CASTTSGLGEKINEQFF	TGTGCCAGTACCACTAGCGGGCTGGGGGAGAAAATTAATGAGCAGTTCTTC